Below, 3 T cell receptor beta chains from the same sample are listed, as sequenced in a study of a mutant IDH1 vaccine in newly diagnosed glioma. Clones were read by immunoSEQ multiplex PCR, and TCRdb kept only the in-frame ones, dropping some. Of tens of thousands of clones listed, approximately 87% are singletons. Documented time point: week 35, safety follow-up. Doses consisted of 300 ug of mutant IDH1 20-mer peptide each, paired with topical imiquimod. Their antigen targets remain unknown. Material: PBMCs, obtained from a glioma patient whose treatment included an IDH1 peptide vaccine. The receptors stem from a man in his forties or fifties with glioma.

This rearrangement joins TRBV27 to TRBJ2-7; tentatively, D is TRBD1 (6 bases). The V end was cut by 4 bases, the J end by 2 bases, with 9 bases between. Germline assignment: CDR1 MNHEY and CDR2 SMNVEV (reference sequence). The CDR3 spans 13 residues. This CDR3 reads CASSWGQTYEQYF. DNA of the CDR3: TGTGCCAGCAGTTGGGGACAAACCTACGAGCAGTACTTC.

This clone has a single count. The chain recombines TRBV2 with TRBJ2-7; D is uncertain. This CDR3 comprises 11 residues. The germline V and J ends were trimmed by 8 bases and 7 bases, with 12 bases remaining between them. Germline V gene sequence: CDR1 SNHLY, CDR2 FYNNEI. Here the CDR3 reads CASEALGEQYF. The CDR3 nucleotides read TGTGCCAGCGAGGCTTTGGGGGAGCAGTACTTC.

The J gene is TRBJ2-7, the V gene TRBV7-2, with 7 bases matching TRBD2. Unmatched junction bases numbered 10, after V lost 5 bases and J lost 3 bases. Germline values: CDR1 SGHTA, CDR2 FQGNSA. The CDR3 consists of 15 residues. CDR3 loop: CASSREASGNYEQYF. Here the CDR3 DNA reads TGTGCCAGCAGCCGAGAGGCTAGCGGAAACTACGAGCAGTACTTC.